Listed below are T cell receptor beta chains from one sample, sequenced in a study of OX40 agonist ivuxolimab in advanced cancers. Data came from immunoSEQ multiplex PCR; TCRdb stores just in-frame clones and leaves some out. The repertoire includes approximately 76,000 clones, 85% of them detected once, and 0.5% to 0.7% sits in the top ten. Sequenced material: CD4+ or CD8+ T cells sorted from blood, taken in a trial of the OX40 agonist ivuxolimab. The receptors were sampled from an adult with an advanced solid tumor such as melanoma, head and neck, liver or kidney cancer. Both conserved end residues are part of each CDR3. Each record gives: CDR3 protein, CDR3 DNA, D gene, V gene, J gene, clone size. A D gene is named only where the DNA matches it firmly. Clone size, where shown, is once, few, many, or a class for clones that have expanded.

CDR3 protein: CASSPRTDAVEAFF
CDR3 DNA: TGCGCCAGCAGCCCCCGGACGGACGCGGTAGAAGCTTTCTTT
D gene: .
V gene: TRBV5-1
J gene: TRBJ1-1
clone size: .

CDR3 protein: CASRVTGLAGGETQYF
CDR3 DNA: TGTGCCAGCAGAGTTACAGGACTAGCGGGGGGAGAGACCCAGTACTTC
D gene: TRBD2
V gene: TRBV2
J gene: TRBJ2-5
clone size: .

CDR3 protein: CARRTESNYGYTF
CDR3 DNA: TGTGCCCGAAGGACAGAGTCTAACTATGGCTACACCTTC
D gene: .
V gene: TRBV30
J gene: TRBJ1-2
clone size: .

CDR3 protein: CASSLTPTDTEAFF
CDR3 DNA: TGTGCCAGCAGCTTAACCCCGACAGACACTGAAGCTTTCTTT
D gene: .
V gene: TRBV7-3
J gene: TRBJ1-1
clone size: .

CDR3 protein: CASSPSGLDTYEQYF
CDR3 DNA: TGTGCCAGCAGTCCCTCTGGCCTAGACACCTACGAGCAGTACTTC
D gene: .
V gene: TRBV6-5
J gene: TRBJ2-7
clone size: .

CDR3 protein: CSVTGTGTYEQYF
CDR3 DNA: TGCAGCGTGACCGGGACAGGGACCTACGAGCAGTACTTC
D gene: TRBD1
V gene: TRBV29-1
J gene: TRBJ2-7
clone size: .

CDR3 protein: CASSESTGARNEQFF
CDR3 DNA: TGTGCCAGCAGTGAGTCGACAGGGGCAAGGAATGAGCAGTTCTTC
D gene: TRBD1
V gene: TRBV2
J gene: TRBJ2-1
clone size: .

CDR3 protein: CASSKTEQGKETQYF
CDR3 DNA: TGTGCCAGCAGTAAGACTGAACAGGGGAAAGAGACCCAGTACTTC
D gene: TRBD1
V gene: TRBV6-1
J gene: TRBJ2-5
clone size: .

CDR3 protein: CASSRTGGASGYTF
CDR3 DNA: TGCGCCAGCAGCCGTACAGGGGGCGCTTCTGGCTACACCTTC
D gene: TRBD1
V gene: TRBV5-1
J gene: TRBJ1-2
clone size: .

CDR3 protein: CASTPRRGIQPQHF
CDR3 DNA: TGTGCCAGCACCCCGCGACGGGGAATTCAGCCCCAGCATTTT
D gene: .
V gene: TRBV27
J gene: TRBJ1-5
clone size: once

CDR3 protein: CASSPMGEQETQYF
CDR3 DNA: TGTGCCAGCTCACCAATGGGAGAACAAGAGACCCAGTACTTC
D gene: .
V gene: TRBV18
J gene: TRBJ2-5
clone size: .

CDR3 protein: CASSYNVGLRAEAFF
CDR3 DNA: TGTGCCAGCAGTTACAACGTGGGCTTAAGGGCTGAAGCTTTCTTT
D gene: .
V gene: TRBV6-6
J gene: TRBJ1-1
clone size: .

CDR3 protein: CASTLHSGGNNEQFF
CDR3 DNA: TGTGCCAGCACCCTCCACTCCGGGGGCAACAATGAGCAGTTCTTC
D gene: .
V gene: TRBV27
J gene: TRBJ2-1
clone size: once

CDR3 protein: CASSLLRGQVGGANVLTF
CDR3 DNA: TGCGCCAGCAGCTTACTCAGGGGGCAGGTCGGTGGGGCCAACGTCCTGACTTTC
D gene: TRBD1
V gene: TRBV5-1
J gene: TRBJ2-6
clone size: .

CDR3 protein: CASSFQGPNTGELFF
CDR3 DNA: TGTGCCAGCAGTTTTCAGGGGCCGAACACCGGGGAGCTGTTTTTT
D gene: .
V gene: TRBV2
J gene: TRBJ2-2
clone size: .

CDR3 protein: CATSRDRRGQETQYF
CDR3 DNA: TGTGCCACCAGCAGAGATCGCCGGGGGCAAGAGACCCAGTACTTC
D gene: .
V gene: TRBV15
J gene: TRBJ2-5
clone size: .

CDR3 protein: CASSQRGPAHTIYF
CDR3 DNA: TGTGCCAGCAGCCAACGAGGGCCCGCACACACCATATATTTT
D gene: .
V gene: TRBV4-2
J gene: TRBJ1-3
clone size: .

CDR3 protein: CANTGTGGQNTIYF
CDR3 DNA: TGTGCCAACACCGGGACAGGGGGACAAAACACCATATATTTT
D gene: .
V gene: TRBV21-1
J gene: TRBJ1-3
clone size: .

CDR3 protein: CASSPGAGYEKLFF
CDR3 DNA: TGTGCCAGCAGCCCAGGGGCGGGGTATGAAAAACTGTTTTTT
D gene: .
V gene: TRBV6-5
J gene: TRBJ1-4
clone size: .

CDR3 protein: CAILLIEADEQYF
CDR3 DNA: TGTGCCATCCTACTTATAGAAGCGGACGAGCAGTACTTC
D gene: .
V gene: TRBV6-1
J gene: TRBJ2-7
clone size: .

CDR3 protein: CASSPLAGVDTQYF
CDR3 DNA: TGTGCCAGTAGTCCTTTAGCGGGGGTAGATACGCAGTATTTT
D gene: TRBD2
V gene: TRBV19
J gene: TRBJ2-3
clone size: .

CDR3 protein: CATSINFSNYGYTF
CDR3 DNA: TGTGCGACCAGCATAAACTTCTCTAACTATGGCTACACCTTC
D gene: .
V gene: TRBV2
J gene: TRBJ1-2
clone size: .

CDR3 protein: CASSFRGIMNYGYTF
CDR3 DNA: TGTGCCAGCAGCTTTAGGGGGATCATGAACTATGGCTACACCTTC
D gene: .
V gene: TRBV5-6
J gene: TRBJ1-2
clone size: .